The 28 T cell receptor beta chains given below trace back to one sample, sequenced in a study of blood T cell repertoires in COVID-19 (dated by TCRdb to the early 2020s). Libraries were made using the immunoSEQ multiplex PCR assay. This is the immuneACCESS table as TCRdb keeps it, with only in-frame sequences that have V and J called. A part of the clones is gone; compared with another copy, unresolved V genes explain less than half, and the rest is unexplained. The sample yields roughly 250,000 clones; 83% were counted once. The ten most abundant clones make up approximately 5.7% of the sample. Sequenced sample: peripheral blood. The origin of the receptors is a human donor in a cohort sampled during active COVID-19.

V and J are TRBV2 and TRBJ2-4, with D perhaps TRBD2 (7 bases). Germline V lookup: CDR1 SNHLY, CDR2 FYNNEI. Trimming shortened V by 6 bases and J by 0 bases, and 15 bases separated the two germline ends. This CDR3 contains 16 residues. CDR3 protein: CASRGGAVLAKNIQYF. CDR3 sequence (DNA): TGTGCCAGCAGGGGGGGGGCAGTACTAGCCAAAAACATTCAGTACTTC. The variable domain in full, completed from reference TRBV2 and TRBJ2-4, reads EPEVTQTPSHQVTQMGQEVILRCVPISNHLYFYWYRQILGQKVEFLVSFYNNEISEKSEIFDDQFSVERPDGSNFTLKIRSTKLEDSAMYFCASRGGAVLAKNIQYFGAGTRLSVL.

The J gene is TRBJ1-2, the V gene TRBV29-1; 7 bases align to TRBD1. V dropped 1 base and J dropped 2; count of bases not matched to a gene: 4. Germline loops: CDR1 SQVTM, CDR2 ANQGSEA. This CDR3 contains 14 residues. CDR3 sequence reads: CSVEAGGKNYGYTF. The CDR3 region has the DNA TGCAGCGTTGAAGCAGGGGGAAAGAACTATGGCTACACCTTC.

The chain joins TRBV19 to TRBJ2-1, with 7 positions matching TRBD1. The J segment lost 4 bases and the V segment lost 5 bases, leaving 8 bases of the junction unmatched. Germline V CDR1 and CDR2: LNHDA, SQIVND (reference sequence). This CDR3 region has 15 residues. Here the CDR3 reads CASSVDRESYNEQFF. CDR3 in DNA: TGTGCCAGTAGTGTCGACAGGGAATCATACAATGAGCAGTTCTTC.

Comments on this clone: This is likely a read error, given that the CDR3 carries no conserved phenylalanine or tryptophan at its end. The DNA is omitted, as the CDR3 cannot be located on it reliably, and the CDR3 follows TCRdb's listing. The rearrangement joins TRBV29-1 to TRBJ1-2; the table's TRBD1 call for D was not verified on the DNA. Germline V gives CDR1 SQVTM, CDR2 ANQGSEA. Inclusive of both ends, the CDR3 amounts to 12 amino acids. The CDR3 spells CSVAPTEVTSPL.

The chain links TRBV7-9 to TRBJ2-7; 7 bases are a match to TRBD2. Germline V gene data show CDR1 as SEHNR and CDR2 as FQNEAQ (reference sequence). V lost 1 base, J lost 4 bases, and 4 bases stayed unmatched. CDR3 length: 14 residues. The CDR3 DNA sequence: TGTGCCAGCAGCTTAGGTTCCGGGGGGTACGAGCAGTACTTC. This gives the protein CASSLGSGGYEQYF.

The chain has TRBV5-1 and TRBJ2-7, with D possibly matching TRBD2 (5 bases). Germline V CDR1 and CDR2: SGHRS, YFSETQ. The CDR3 covers 16 residues. V lost 1 base and J 6 bases, leaving 20 bases between the germline ends. In DNA form, the CDR3 reads TGCGCCAGCAGCTTGAGTGGGAGCGCCCTAACCTTCGAGCAGTACTTC. This translates into CASSLSGSALTFEQYF.

V usage is TRBV29-1 and J usage is TRBJ2-1; 9 bases align to TRBD2. Losses at the gene ends were 4 bases for V and 11 bases for J; bases not matched to a gene: 15. The length of the CDR3 is 15 residues. Germline CDR1 SQVTM, CDR2 ANQGSEA. The CDR3 sequence: CSVGPLAGETMKQFF. CDR3 coding DNA: TGCAGCGTTGGCCCCTTAGCGGGGGAGACAATGAAGCAGTTCTTC.

In this sample, this clone turned up once. V usage is TRBV6-5 and J usage is TRBJ1-1; D remains unclear. Germline V gene data show CDR1 as MNHEY and CDR2 as SVGAGI. The CDR3 is made up of 13 amino acids. The V and J ends lost 5 bases and 5 bases respectively, with 12 bases between them. The CDR3 coding sequence is TGTGCCAGCAGTAGCGATTTCGGGACTGAAGCTTTCTTT. Translation gives CASSSDFGTEAFF.

The V call is TRBV9, the J call TRBJ1-4, with 8 bases matching TRBD1. The CDR3 has 14 residues. Germline assignment: CDR1 SGDLS and CDR2 YYNGEE. V lost 4 bases to trimming and J lost 4 bases; unmatched junction nucleotides: 3. Here the CDR3 DNA reads TGTGCCAGCAGCCCCGGACAGGGTAATGAAAAACTGTTTTTT. As protein: CASSPGQGNEKLFF.

The rearrangement joins TRBV25-1 to TRBJ1-1, with 8 bases lining up with TRBD1. Germline-derived CDR1 and CDR2 are MGHDK and SYGVNS. The J segment lost 0 bases and the V segment lost 8 bases, leaving 11 bases of the junction unmatched. The CDR3 runs 16 residues. For the CDR3, the DNA is TGTGCCAGCGGGGGCCCCGGGACAGGCATGAACACTGAAGCTTTCTTT. Amino acid sequence: CASGGPGTGMNTEAFF.

The chain uses TRBV4-2 and TRBJ2-1; D remains unclear. V gave up 3 bases and J gave up 5 bases, with 5 bases separating them. Germline CDR1 reads LGHNA; CDR2 reads YNFKEQ. The CDR3 is made up of 12 amino acids. The CDR3 DNA sequence: TGTGCCAGCAGCCACGGTGACAATGAGCAGTTCTTC. It encodes CASSHGDNEQFF.

The CDR3 coding sequence is TGTGCCAGCAGTACCCGGACACCGTACGAGCAGTACTTC. Protein: CASSTRTPYEQYF. The chain links TRBV6-6 to TRBJ2-7; TRBD1 might be the D (5 bases). The length of the CDR3 is 13 residues. V was trimmed by 5 bases and J by 4 bases, leaving 12 bases between them. Per germline, CDR1 MNHNY and CDR2 SVGAGI (reference sequence).

The gene calls are TRBV19 and TRBJ1-5; TRBD1 aligns across 8 bases. The CDR3 runs to 16 residues. After removal of 3 bases from V and 4 bases from J, the junction contained 8 bases not matched to a gene. In germline, CDR1 is LNHDA, CDR2 SQIVND (reference sequence). CDR3 nucleotides: TGTGCCAGTAGTATTATGGACAGGGCAGGGAATCAGCCCCAGCATTTT. Amino acid sequence: CASSIMDRAGNQPQHF.

Concerning this clone: This specimen includes other DNA sequences encoding the same CDR3. The chain couples TRBV12-3 or TRBV12-4 to TRBJ2-5; weak D call: TRBD1 (5 bases). Between the trimmed V and J ends, which lost 6 bases and 2 bases, there was a span of 7 bases. This CDR3 contains 12 residues. As DNA, the CDR3 is TGTGCCAGCAGCCGACAGCAAGAGACCCAGTACTTC. Its translation: CASSRQQETQYF.

The V gene is TRBV4-2, the J gene TRBJ1-6; TRBD1 agrees at 7 bases. V lost 2 bases to trimming and J lost 11 bases; unmatched junction nucleotides: 9. The CDR3 is made up of 15 amino acids. Germline V CDR1 and CDR2: LGHNA, YNFKEQ. The CDR3 is CASSQNRQGNTPLHF. The CDR3 region has the DNA TGTGCCAGCAGCCAAAATCGACAGGGTAACACACCCCTCCACTTT.

This clone has only one observation. The gene calls are TRBV5-1 and TRBJ1-1; D unclear. This CDR3 has 14 amino acids. Trimming took off 1 base at V and 1 base at J, with 8 bases between the two ends. Germline V gene lookup returns CDR1 SGHRS and CDR2 YFSETQ. The CDR3 is CASSLSVPNTEAFF. The CDR3 region has the DNA TGCGCCAGCAGCTTGTCAGTCCCGAACACTGAAGCTTTCTTT.

The V and J genes are TRBV24-1 and TRBJ2-7, with D possibly matching TRBD1 (5 bases). This CDR3 comprises 13 residues. CDR1 and CDR2 (germline): KGHDR, SFDVKD. V was clipped by 11 bases and J by 3 bases, with 16 bases between them. The CDR3 protein is CARRQRPYYEQYF. The CDR3 DNA reads as TGTGCCAGGCGACAGAGACCGTACTACGAGCAGTACTTC.

The chain couples TRBV4-1 to TRBJ2-3; 11 nucleotides match TRBD2. Germline V lookup: CDR1 MGHRA, CDR2 YSYEKL. The V segment lost 0 bases and the J segment 3 bases; nucleotides outside the gene matches: 5. The length of the CDR3 is 17 residues. As DNA, the CDR3 is TGCGCCAGCAGCCAAGATAGACTAGCGGGACAGACAGATACGCAGTATTTT. This sequence encodes CASSQDRLAGQTDTQYF.

This sequence joins TRBV15 and TRBJ1-1, with D possibly matching TRBD1 (5 bases). Germline V gives CDR1 LNHNV, CDR2 YYDKDF (reference sequence). Trimming took off 0 bases at V and 4 bases at J, with 12 bases between the two ends. The CDR3 extends over 15 amino acids. The CDR3 is CATSRDRQGVTEAFF. DNA for the CDR3: TGTGCCACCAGCAGAGATCGTCAAGGGGTCACTGAAGCTTTCTTT. The complete variable domain, with remaining parts taken from reference TRBV15 and TRBJ1-1, reads DAMVIQNPRYQVTQFGKPVTLSCSQTLNHNVMYWYQQKSSQAPKLLFHYYDKDFNNEADTPDNFQSRRPNTSFCFLDIRSPGLGDTAMYLCATSRDRQGVTEAFFGQGTRLTVV.

The CDR3 here is CASSFTGVSGNTIYF. The CDR3 DNA is TGTGCCAGCAGCTTTACAGGGGTTTCTGGAAACACCATATATTTT. The J gene is TRBJ1-3, the V gene TRBV5-4, with 7 bases aligning to TRBD1. CDR1 and CDR2 (germline): SGHNT, YYREEE (reference sequence). The CDR3 extends over 15 amino acids. V shed 2 bases and J 1 base; nucleotides not matched to a gene: 3.

This chain joins TRBV5-5 and TRBJ1-5, with 9 bases identical to TRBD1. Trimming at V came to 3 bases and at J to 6 bases, leaving 13 bases not matched to a gene. Germline-derived CDR1 and CDR2 are SGHKS and YYEKEE (reference sequence). CDR3 length: 17 residues. The CDR3 loop reads CASSWGLTGGATQPQHF. As DNA, the CDR3 is TGTGCCAGCAGCTGGGGCCTAACAGGGGGCGCGACTCAGCCCCAGCATTTT.

The chain has TRBV3-1 (or the pseudogene TRBV3-2) and TRBJ1-2; D gene unclear. The CDR3 covers 14 residues. Trimming shortened V by 3 bases and J by 8 bases, and 16 bases separated the two germline ends. CDR1 and CDR2 from the germline V gene are LGHDT and YNNKEL (reference sequence). The DNA of the CDR3 is TGTGCCAGCAGCCAGGTAGTGGCTCGCGGGGGCTACACCTTC. Protein product: CASSQVVARGGYTF.

The chain links TRBV7-9 to TRBJ2-6; possibly TRBD2 for D (5 bases). Germline CDR1 reads SEHNR; CDR2 reads FQNEAQ (reference sequence). This CDR3 contains 17 residues. V was clipped by 4 bases and J by 0 bases, with 13 bases between them. The CDR3 is CASSSLGSYSGANVLTF. In nucleotides, the CDR3 is TGTGCCAGCAGCTCGCTAGGGAGCTACTCTGGGGCCAACGTCCTGACTTTC.

The chain uses TRBV2 and TRBJ1-1, with a tentative D call TRBD1 (5 bases). This CDR3 contains 13 residues. Germline values: CDR1 SNHLY, CDR2 FYNNEI. V dropped 7 bases and J dropped 4 bases, with 13 bases sitting between them. The CDR3 DNA reads as TGTGCCAGCACGGGGGGTTGGAGCACTGAAGCTTTCTTT. Encoded protein: CASTGGWSTEAFF.

This chain uses TRBV30 with TRBJ2-3, with 7 bases aligning to TRBD2. CDR3 length: 14 amino acids. From germline, CDR1 is GTSNPN and CDR2 SVGIG (reference sequence). J gave up 3 bases and V 2 bases, and 5 bases lay outside the gene matches. Here the CDR3 reads CAWSKGGGTDTQYF. In DNA form, the CDR3 reads TGTGCCTGGAGTAAAGGCGGGGGAACAGATACGCAGTATTTT.

The CDR3 protein is CASRGGAKQGNQPQHF. As DNA, the CDR3 is TGTGCCAGCAGGGGAGGGGCTAAACAGGGCAATCAGCCCCAGCATTTT. V is TRBV2 and J is TRBJ1-5; D is perhaps TRBD1 (5 bases). CDR1 and CDR2 from the germline V gene are SNHLY and FYNNEI. V was shortened by 6 bases and J by 2 bases, with 17 bases between the two germline ends. The CDR3 extends over 16 amino acids.

This clone was counted once. This chain links TRBV6-4 with TRBJ2-4, with TRBD2 matching 7 bases. With 4 bases clipped from V and 6 bases from J, the junction kept 9 bases outside the gene matches. Looked up from germline, CDR1 is MRHNA and CDR2 is SNTAGT. The CDR3 is made up of 15 amino acids. This chain's CDR3 is CASSVISGTGNIQYF. In DNA, the CDR3 is TGTGCCAGCAGTGTGATCAGCGGGACTGGAAACATTCAGTACTTC.

The V and J genes are TRBV27 and TRBJ2-3; 8 nucleotides agree with TRBD2. Losses at the gene ends were 5 bases for V and 6 bases for J; bases not matched to a gene: 10. The V gene's germline CDR1 is MNHEY and CDR2 SMNVEV (reference sequence). The CDR3 extends over 15 amino acids. The CDR3 loop reads CASSRLAGSVDTQYF. The CDR3, as DNA: TGTGCCAGCAGTCGGTTAGCGGGATCGGTGGATACGCAGTATTTT.